The present entry profiles one TCR beta chain with its context. Antigen unknown. This entry belongs to a study of T cell responses to AZD1222 COVID-19 vaccine. As for the study in general: Second-dose intervals of approximately 4 or approximately 12 weeks were pooled. Study-level points and caveats: Among the donors, most were white British and more were female, and clonal diversity was possibly underestimated. Increases in Spike-specific TCR breadth and depth were seen after two AZD1222 doses. Vaccine-associated CD4 TCRs ranged over spike, dominating at 160-218 and 743-854.

The ends were cut back, 6 bases at V and 5 bases at J, with 13 bases in the middle. The CDR3 contains 13 residues. CDR1 and CDR2 from the germline V gene are MDHEN and SYDVKM. Sequenced by immunoSEQ multiplex PCR; TCRdb stores in-frame clones only, minus some. This table holds 100,000 to 150,000 clones, 65% to 90% found once. The material sequenced was peripheral blood, taken on day 0 of AZD1222 vaccination. The chain is built from TRBV28 and TRBJ1-2; D not resolved. The sequence was obtained from an adult in good health. CDR3 loop: CASRPLTLYGYTF. Written as DNA, the CDR3 is TGTGCCAGCAGACCTTTGACGTTATATGGCTACACCTTC.